These 5 T cell receptor beta chains originate from one sample sequenced in a study of vaccination effects on CD4 cells after COVID-19. Viral peptide pool expansion of antigen-specific CD4+ T cells preceded sequencing in the ViraFEST assay. Once cultured for more than nine days, the cells underwent separation to obtain CD4+ T cells. Neither prior SARS-CoV-2 infection nor positive nucleocapsid antibodies were present in the vaccine recipients. Assay used: immunoSEQ multiplex PCR; TCRdb lists only in-frame clones, some missing. The sample has just under 75,000 clones; approximately 72% are singletons. Antigens of these TCRs are unknown. Sequencing used CD4+ T cells from PBMCs cultured with HCoV-NL63 spike peptides, obtained before COVID-19 vaccination. Receptor source: a human donor who received a COVID-19 vaccine.

The J gene is TRBJ1-1, the V gene TRBV20-1, with D unclear. The V and J ends lost 6 bases and 1 base respectively, with 6 bases between them. This CDR3 has 11 amino acids. Germline V gene data show CDR1 as DFQATT and CDR2 as SNEGSKA (reference sequence). CDR3 bases: TGCAGTGCCCGGGGGAACACTGAAGCTTTCTTT. It codes for CSARGNTEAFF.

The genes are TRBV6-5 and TRBJ2-2; D not certain. The CDR3 has 13 residues. Trimming pared 6 bases from V and 5 bases from J, leaving 10 bases between. Germline CDR1 is MNHEY and CDR2 is SVGAGI. The CDR3 DNA sequence: TGTGCCAGCAGGGGCCCCGTGACCGGGGAGCTGTTTTTT. Amino acids: CASRGPVTGELFF.

The V and J genes are TRBV9 and TRBJ2-2; D is uncertain. The CDR3 totals 12 residues. Trimming removed 2 bases at V and 6 bases at J, with 5 bases between. The V gene's germline CDR1 is SGDLS and CDR2 YYNGEE. The DNA for the CDR3 is TGTGCCAGCAGCGTTCCCCCCGGGGAGCTGTTTTTT. It is translated as CASSVPPGELFF.

The chain carries TRBV6-5 and TRBJ2-7, with 9 bases identical to TRBD1. Germline V gene sequence: CDR1 MNHEY, CDR2 SVGAGI. The V and J ends lost 6 bases and 3 bases, in that order; junction bases with no gene match: 9. CDR3 size: 15 residues. The CDR3 region has the DNA TGTGCCAGCAGCCGAACTCCGGGACAGGGCTACGAGCAGTACGTC. Protein sequence: CASSRTPGQGYEQYV.

V and J are TRBV10-2 and TRBJ2-7; TRBD1 matches 7 bases. V shed 5 bases, J shed 4 bases, and the junction held 11 bases outside the gene matches. This CDR3 spans 15 amino acids. In germline, CDR1 is WSHSY, CDR2 SAAADI. The CDR3 region has the DNA TGCGCCAGCAGTTCCACCGCCGGGACAGATTACGAGCAGTACGTC. It translates to CASSSTAGTDYEQYV.